The 10 T cell receptor beta chains below were found in one sample sequenced in a study of T cells in localized non-small cell lung cancer. Profiling relied on immunoSEQ multiplex PCR, and the TCRdb table lists in-frame clones only, not all of them. The table lists around 94,000 clones, 87% of them singletons. The material sequenced was peripheral blood, taken before any cancer treatment. The receptors originated from a man aged 40 to 70 with stage I squamous cell lung carcinoma.

The chain links TRBV25-1 to TRBJ1-2; a weak D match, TRBD1 (6 bases). Germline V CDR1 and CDR2: MGHDK, SYGVNS. The CDR3 sequence is 15 residues long. The V gene lost 3 bases and the J gene lost 0 bases, with 11 bases spanning the gap. The CDR3 sequence: CASSETGGTNYGYTF. The CDR3 nucleotides are TGTGCCAGCAGTGAGACAGGAGGAACTAACTATGGCTACACCTTC.

The V gene is TRBV7-2, the J gene TRBJ2-5, with 9 bases lining up with TRBD1. Germline trimming cut 5 bases from V and 4 bases from J; bases unmatched to any gene: 8. There are 15 residues in the CDR3. Per the germline V gene, CDR1 is SGHTA and CDR2 is FQGNSA. The CDR3 DNA reads as TGTGCCAGCAGCATCCCCACAGGGGGCCTAGAGACCCAGTACTTC. Translated: CASSIPTGGLETQYF.

The J gene is TRBJ2-3, the V gene TRBV10-3, with 9 bases matching TRBD2. The CDR3 extends over 16 amino acids. Germline CDR1 reads ENHRY; CDR2 reads SYGVKD. The ends lost 6 bases at V and 1 base at J; junction bases unmatched: 8. CDR3 protein: CAISRLAGGGTDTQYF. CDR3 nucleotide sequence: TGTGCCATCAGCCGCTTGGCGGGGGGGGGCACAGATACGCAGTATTTT.

In this sample, this clone turned up many times. The chain joins TRBV15 to TRBJ1-5; no clear D. Per the germline V gene, CDR1 is LNHNV and CDR2 is YYDKDF (reference sequence). The CDR3 is 13 amino acids. V lost 1 base, J lost 5 bases, and 6 bases lay in between. The CDR3 region has the DNA TGTGCCACCAGCAGAGCGGTGGATCAGCCCCAGCATTTT. It is translated as CATSRAVDQPQHF. Based on the CDR3 plus reference TRBV15 and TRBJ1-5, the full variable domain is DAMVIQNPRYQVTQFGKPVTLSCSQTLNHNVMYWYQQKSSQAPKLLFHYYDKDFNNEADTPDNFQSRRPNTSFCFLDIRSPGLGDTAMYLCATSRAVDQPQHFGDGTRLSIL.

The rearrangement uses TRBV28 and TRBJ1-5; TRBD1 agrees at 9 bases. V dropped 10 bases and J dropped 1; count of bases not matched to a gene: 8. Germline V CDR1 and CDR2: MDHEN, SYDVKM. This CDR3 comprises 15 residues. The CDR3 nucleotides read TGTGCCACCCCAGGAGGGACAGGGAGCAATCAGCCCCAGCATTTT. Translated: CATPGGTGSNQPQHF. Full variable domain (remainder filled in from reference TRBV28 and TRBJ1-5): DVKVTQSSRYLVKRTGEKVFLECVQDMDHENMFWYRQDPGLGLRLIYFSYDVKMKEKGDIPEGYSVSREKKERFSLILESASTNQTSMYLCATPGGTGSNQPQHFGDGTRLSIL.

The rearrangement joins TRBV28 to TRBJ1-4, with D possibly being TRBD1 (5 bases). V was cut by 3 bases and J by 8 bases, with 16 bases left in between. This CDR3 region has 15 residues. The germline V gene encodes CDR1 MDHEN and CDR2 SYDVKM. The CDR3 DNA reads TGTGCCAGCAGTTTCCCGCAACGGGGGAGGGAAAAACTGTTTTTT. Translating gives CASSFPQRGREKLFF. Together with reference TRBV28 and TRBJ1-4, the CDR3 gives the full variable domain: DVKVTQSSRYLVKRTGEKVFLECVQDMDHENMFWYRQDPGLGLRLIYFSYDVKMKEKGDIPEGYSVSREKKERFSLILESASTNQTSMYLCASSFPQRGREKLFFGSGTQLSVL.

The chain combines TRBV28 with TRBJ2-1; D might be TRBD1 (5 bases). V lost 2 bases to trimming and J lost 15 bases, with 17 bases between them. CDR1 and CDR2 from the germline V gene are MDHEN and SYDVKM. There are 13 residues in the CDR3. Here the CDR3 reads CASSLGANRPWFF. Here the CDR3 DNA reads TGTGCCAGCAGTTTAGGGGCAAACCGGCCATGGTTCTTC.

The chain combines TRBV28 with TRBJ2-2; perhaps TRBD2 as D (5 bases). CDR3 size: 15 residues. Germline V gives CDR1 MDHEN, CDR2 SYDVKM. Trimming took off 0 bases at V and 7 bases at J, with 12 bases between the two ends. In nucleotides, the CDR3 is TGTGCCAGCAGTTTATGGGGAGACGGCGTCGGGGAGCTGTTTTTT. Residues: CASSLWGDGVGELFF.

V is TRBV5-4 and J is TRBJ2-5; D is unresolved. The length of the CDR3 is 13 residues. The V gene's germline CDR1 is SGHNT and CDR2 YYREEE (reference sequence). V was cut by 1 base and J by 2 bases, with 6 bases left in between. This chain's CDR3 is CASSLPSQETQYF. DNA for the CDR3: TGTGCCAGCAGCTTGCCCTCGCAAGAGACCCAGTACTTC.

This clone was seen a handful of times. The rearrangement links TRBV5-8 to TRBJ2-6; TRBD1 is a possible D gene (5 bases). Per germline, CDR1 SGHTS and CDR2 YDEGEE. This CDR3 region has 16 residues. Trimming cost V 3 bases and J 0 bases, with 10 bases left between them. This CDR3 is CASSSYRLSGANVLTF. DNA of the CDR3: TGTGCCAGCAGCTCCTACAGGCTCTCTGGGGCCAACGTCCTGACTTTC.